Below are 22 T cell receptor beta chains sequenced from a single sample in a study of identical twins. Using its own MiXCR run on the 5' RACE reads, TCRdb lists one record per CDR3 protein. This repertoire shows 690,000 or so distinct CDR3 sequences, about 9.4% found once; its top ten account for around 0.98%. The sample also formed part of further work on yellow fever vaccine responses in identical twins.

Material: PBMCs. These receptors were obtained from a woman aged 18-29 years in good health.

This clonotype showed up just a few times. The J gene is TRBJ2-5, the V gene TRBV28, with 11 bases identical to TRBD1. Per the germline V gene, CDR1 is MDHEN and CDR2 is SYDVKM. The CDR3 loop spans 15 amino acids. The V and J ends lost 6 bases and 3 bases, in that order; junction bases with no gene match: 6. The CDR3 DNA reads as TGTGCCAGCAGGTGGACAGGGGGCCGTGAAGAGACCCAGTACTTC. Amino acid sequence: CASRWTGGREETQYF.

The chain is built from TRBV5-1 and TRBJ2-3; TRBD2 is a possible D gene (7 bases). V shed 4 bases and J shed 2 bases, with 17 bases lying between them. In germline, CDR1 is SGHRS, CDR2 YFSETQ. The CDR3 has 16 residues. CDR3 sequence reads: CASSGGGRTVTDTQYF. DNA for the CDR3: TGCGCCAGCAGCGGGGGGGGGAGGACAGTCACAGATACGCAGTATTTT.

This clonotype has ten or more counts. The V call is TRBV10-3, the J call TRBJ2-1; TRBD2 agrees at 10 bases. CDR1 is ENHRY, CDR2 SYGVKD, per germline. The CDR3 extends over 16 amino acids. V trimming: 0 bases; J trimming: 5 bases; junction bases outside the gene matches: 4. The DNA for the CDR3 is TGTGCCATCAGTGAGTCGATCACTAGCGGGGACAATGAGCAGTTCTTC. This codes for CAISESITSGDNEQFF.

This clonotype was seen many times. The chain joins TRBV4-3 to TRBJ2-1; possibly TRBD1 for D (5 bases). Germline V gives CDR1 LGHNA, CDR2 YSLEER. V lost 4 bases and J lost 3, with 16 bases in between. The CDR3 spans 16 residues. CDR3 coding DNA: TGCGCCAGCAGCCTCGACCAGGGTCCCCTCTACAATGAGCAGTTCTTC. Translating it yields CASSLDQGPLYNEQFF.

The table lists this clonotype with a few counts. This chain's CDR3 is CASSEGQDPYEQYF. The DNA of the CDR3 is TGTGCCAGCAGCGAGGGACAGGATCCCTACGAGCAGTACTTC. The V call is TRBV7-9, the J call TRBJ2-7; TRBD1 matches 8 bases. Germline lookup yields CDR1 SEHNR and CDR2 FQNEAQ (reference sequence). CDR3 length: 14 residues. V lost 5 bases to trimming and J lost 2 bases; unmatched junction nucleotides: 5.

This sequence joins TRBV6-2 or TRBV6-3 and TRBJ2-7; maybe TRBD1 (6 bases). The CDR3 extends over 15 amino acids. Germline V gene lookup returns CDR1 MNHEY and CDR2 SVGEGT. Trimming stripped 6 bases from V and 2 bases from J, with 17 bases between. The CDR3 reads CASSRPRQATYEQYF. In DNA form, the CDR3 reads TGTGCCAGCAGCCGTCCCCGACAGGCGACCTACGAGCAGTACTTC.

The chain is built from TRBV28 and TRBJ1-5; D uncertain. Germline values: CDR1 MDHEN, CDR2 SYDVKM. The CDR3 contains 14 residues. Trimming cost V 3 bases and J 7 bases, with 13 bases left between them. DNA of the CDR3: TGTGCCAGCAGTTTGTTCGGGGAGGGACAGCCCCAGCATTTT. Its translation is CASSLFGEGQPQHF.

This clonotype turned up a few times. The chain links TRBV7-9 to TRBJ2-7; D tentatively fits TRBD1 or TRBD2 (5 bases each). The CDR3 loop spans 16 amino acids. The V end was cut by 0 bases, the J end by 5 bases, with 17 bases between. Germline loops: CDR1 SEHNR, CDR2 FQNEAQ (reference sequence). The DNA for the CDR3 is TGTGCCAGCAGCTTAGCGCGGAAGGGGAGAGGGCACGAGCAGTACTTC. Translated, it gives CASSLARKGRGHEQYF. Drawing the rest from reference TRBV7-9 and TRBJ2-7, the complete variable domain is DTGVSQNPRHKITKRGQNVTFRCDPISEHNRLYWYRQTLGQGPEFLTYFQNEAQLEKSRLLSDRFSAERPKGSFSTLEIQRTEQGDSAMYLCASSLARKGRGHEQYFGPGTRLTVT.

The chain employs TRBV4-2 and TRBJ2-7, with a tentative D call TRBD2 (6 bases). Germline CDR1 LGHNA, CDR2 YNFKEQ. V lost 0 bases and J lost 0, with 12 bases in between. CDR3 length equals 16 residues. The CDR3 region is CASSQEGIADSYEQYF. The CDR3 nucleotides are TGTGCCAGCAGCCAAGAGGGGATAGCGGACTCCTACGAGCAGTACTTC.

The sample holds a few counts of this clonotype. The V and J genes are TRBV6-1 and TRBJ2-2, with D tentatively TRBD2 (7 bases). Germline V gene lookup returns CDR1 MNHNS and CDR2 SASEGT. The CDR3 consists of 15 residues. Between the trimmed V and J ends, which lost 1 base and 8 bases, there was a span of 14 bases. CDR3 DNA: TGTGCCAGCAGTGAAGTGGGCGGGGGCCTAGGGGAGCTGTTTTTT. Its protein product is CASSEVGGGLGELFF.

The CDR3 region has the DNA TGTGCCAGCAGTCCACTGGCCGCTGGCTCCTACGAGCAGTACTTC. Translating gives CASSPLAAGSYEQYF. The rearrangement uses TRBV27 and TRBJ2-7; D not resolved. V was trimmed by 5 bases and J by 0 bases, leaving 14 bases between them. The CDR3 runs 15 residues. Germline V lookup: CDR1 MNHEY, CDR2 SMNVEV (reference sequence).

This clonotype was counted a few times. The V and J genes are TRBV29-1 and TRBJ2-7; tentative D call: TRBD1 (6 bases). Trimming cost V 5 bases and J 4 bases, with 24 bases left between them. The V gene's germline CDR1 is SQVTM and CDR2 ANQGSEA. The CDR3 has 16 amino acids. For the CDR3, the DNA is TGCAGCGTTCCTGGGGGCTCAGGTAGCAGTCCGTACGAGCAGTACTTC. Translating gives CSVPGGSGSSPYEQYF.

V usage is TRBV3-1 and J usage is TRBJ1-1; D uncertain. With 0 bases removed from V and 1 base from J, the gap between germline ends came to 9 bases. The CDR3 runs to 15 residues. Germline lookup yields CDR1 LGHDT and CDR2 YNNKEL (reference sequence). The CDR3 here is CASSQEDRGNTEAFF. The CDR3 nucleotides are TGTGCCAGCAGCCAAGAGGATCGCGGGAACACTGAAGCTTTCTTT.

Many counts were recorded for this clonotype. CDR3 DNA: TGCAGCACCTCTCCCTCCACTTCGGTCGGGTACAATGAGCAGTTCTTC. Protein product: CSTSPSTSVGYNEQFF. V usage is TRBV29-1 and J usage is TRBJ2-1; D not certain. Germline V CDR1 and CDR2: SQVTM, ANQGSEA. This CDR3 has 16 amino acids. Trimming took off 8 bases at V and 4 bases at J, with 24 bases between the two ends.

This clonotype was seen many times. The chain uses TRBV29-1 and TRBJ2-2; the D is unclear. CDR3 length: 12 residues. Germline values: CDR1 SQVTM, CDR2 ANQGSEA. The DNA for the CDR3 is TGCGGGATGGGCGGATACACCGGGGAGCTGTTTTTT. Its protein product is CGMGGYTGELFF.

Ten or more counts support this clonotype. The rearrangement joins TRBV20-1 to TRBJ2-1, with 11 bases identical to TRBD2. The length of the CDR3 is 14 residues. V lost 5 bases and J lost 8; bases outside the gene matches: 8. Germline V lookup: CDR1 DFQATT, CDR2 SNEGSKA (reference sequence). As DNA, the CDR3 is TGCAGTGCTCCTAGACTAGCGGGACGGGATGAGCAGTTCTTC. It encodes CSAPRLAGRDEQFF.

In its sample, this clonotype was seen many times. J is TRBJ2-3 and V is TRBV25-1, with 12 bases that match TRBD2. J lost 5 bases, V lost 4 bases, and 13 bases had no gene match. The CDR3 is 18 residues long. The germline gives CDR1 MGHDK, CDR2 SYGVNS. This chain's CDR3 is CASSGLRTSGVGLDTQYF. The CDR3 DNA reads TGTGCCAGCAGTGGCCTAAGGACTAGCGGGGTAGGGTTAGATACGCAGTATTTT. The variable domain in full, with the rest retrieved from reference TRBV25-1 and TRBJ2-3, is EADIYQTPRYLVIGTGKKITLECSQTMGHDKMYWYQQDPGMELHLIHYSYGVNSTEKGDLSSESTVSRIRTEHFPLTLESARPSHTSQYLCASSGLRTSGVGLDTQYFGPGTRLTVL.

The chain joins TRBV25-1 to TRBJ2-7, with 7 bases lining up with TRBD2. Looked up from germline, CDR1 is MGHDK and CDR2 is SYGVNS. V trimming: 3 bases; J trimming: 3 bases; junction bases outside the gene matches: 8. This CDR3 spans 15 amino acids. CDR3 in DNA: TGTGCCAGCAGTGACCCAGGACCGGGGGGCTACGAGCAGTACTTC. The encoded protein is CASSDPGPGGYEQYF.

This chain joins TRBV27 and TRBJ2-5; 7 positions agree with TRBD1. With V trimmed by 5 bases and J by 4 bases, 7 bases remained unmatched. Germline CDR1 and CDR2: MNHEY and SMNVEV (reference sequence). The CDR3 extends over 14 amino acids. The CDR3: CASSPTTGAETQYF. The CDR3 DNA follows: TGTGCCAGCAGTCCTACCACAGGGGCAGAGACCCAGTACTTC.

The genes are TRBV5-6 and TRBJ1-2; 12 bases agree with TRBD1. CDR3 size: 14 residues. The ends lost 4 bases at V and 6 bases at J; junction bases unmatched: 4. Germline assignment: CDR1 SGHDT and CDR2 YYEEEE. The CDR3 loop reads CASSVGQGAHGYTF. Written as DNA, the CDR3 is TGTGCCAGCAGCGTGGGACAGGGGGCGCATGGCTACACCTTC.

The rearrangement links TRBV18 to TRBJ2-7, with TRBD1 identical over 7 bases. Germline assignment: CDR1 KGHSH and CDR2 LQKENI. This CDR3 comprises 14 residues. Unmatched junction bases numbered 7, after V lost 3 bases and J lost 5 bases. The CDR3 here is CASSPAQGTNEQYF. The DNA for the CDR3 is TGTGCCAGCTCACCTGCACAGGGGACGAACGAGCAGTACTTC.

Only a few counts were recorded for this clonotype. CDR3: CSAPRDGGYEQFF. The CDR3 DNA reads as TGCAGTGCTCCCCGTGACGGCGGGTATGAGCAGTTCTTC. The chain recombines TRBV20-1 with TRBJ2-1; D is perhaps TRBD2 (5 bases). There are 13 residues in the CDR3. Trimming shortened V by 5 bases and J by 8 bases, and 16 bases separated the two germline ends. The germline V gene encodes CDR1 DFQATT and CDR2 SNEGSKA (reference sequence).